One T cell receptor (beta chain) is described in this entry. This sample was taken from a study of OX40 agonist ivuxolimab in advanced cancers. CDR3 length: 13 amino acids. V was cut by 2 bases and J by 1 base, with 5 bases left in between. Germline V gene data show CDR1 as SGHVS and CDR2 as FQNEAQ. Here immunoSEQ multiplex PCR was the method, and the copy in TCRdb shows in-frame clones only, minus some. The sample lists approximately 15,000 clones; 80% were seen once. This clonotype originated in an adult with an advanced solid tumor such as melanoma, head and neck, liver or kidney cancer. This sample comprised CD4+ or CD8+ T cells sorted from blood, obtained in a trial of the OX40 agonist ivuxolimab. The rearrangement uses TRBV7-8 and TRBJ1-1; no clear D gene. CDR3 sequence (DNA): TGTGCCAGCAGCTTATCGGGGAACACTGAAGCTTTCTTT. Protein: CASSLSGNTEAFF.